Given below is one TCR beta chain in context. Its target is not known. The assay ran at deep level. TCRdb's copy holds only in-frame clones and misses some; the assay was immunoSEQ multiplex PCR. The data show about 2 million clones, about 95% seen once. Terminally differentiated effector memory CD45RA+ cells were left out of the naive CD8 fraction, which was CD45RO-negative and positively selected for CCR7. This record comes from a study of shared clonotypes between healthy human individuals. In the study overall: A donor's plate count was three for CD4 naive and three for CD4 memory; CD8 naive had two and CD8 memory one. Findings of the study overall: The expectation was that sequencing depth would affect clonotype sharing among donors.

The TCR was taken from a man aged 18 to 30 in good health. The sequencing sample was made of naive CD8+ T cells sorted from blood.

CDR3 sequence (DNA): TGTGCCAGCAGCCAAGAAAGGCTCTACGAGCAGTACTTC. Amino acid sequence: CASSQERLYEQYF. The chain combines TRBV4-2 with TRBJ2-7; no definite D call. Germline CDR1 is LGHNA and CDR2 is YNFKEQ. The CDR3 spans 13 residues. V was shortened by 0 bases and J by 3 bases, with 6 bases between the two germline ends.